These 12 T cell receptor beta chains were all obtained from the same sample, sequenced in a study of OX40 agonist ivuxolimab in advanced cancers. TCRdb's table, derived via immunoSEQ multiplex PCR, lists solely in-frame clones and lacks some. This table has roughly 17,000 clones, 77% appearing once. The sample was CD4+ or CD8+ T cells sorted from blood, taken in a trial of the OX40 agonist ivuxolimab. These receptors were obtained from an adult with an advanced solid tumor such as melanoma, head and neck, liver or kidney cancer.

V and J are TRBV12-5 and TRBJ1-1; D not resolved. The germline V and J ends were trimmed by 0 bases and 2 bases, with 16 bases remaining between them. Germline V gene data show CDR1 as LGHNT and CDR2 as FRNRAP. The CDR3 consists of 17 residues. CDR3 loop: CASGLVLFRTDNTEAFF. The CDR3 DNA reads as TGTGCTAGTGGTTTGGTACTGTTCCGGACGGATAACACTGAAGCTTTCTTT.

The chain recombines TRBV4-1 with TRBJ2-7; no clear D. Germline CDR1 MGHRA, CDR2 YSYEKL. This CDR3 has 15 amino acids. V was trimmed by 0 bases and J by 0 bases, leaving 9 bases between them. The CDR3 DNA reads TGCGCCAGCAGCCAAGAAGCACTTCCCTCCTACGAGCAGTACTTC. Its protein product is CASSQEALPSYEQYF.

This clone was seen a single time. V usage is TRBV2 and J usage is TRBJ2-7; no reliable D call. The CDR3 loop spans 12 amino acids. CDR1 and CDR2 from the germline V gene are SNHLY and FYNNEI. Trimming took 7 bases from V and 4 from J, leaving 11 bases between them. Written as DNA, the CDR3 is TGTGCCAGCATCGAACAAGGGTACGAGCAGTACTTC. This encodes CASIEQGYEQYF.

The V call is TRBV11-2, the J call TRBJ1-6; D remains ambiguous. CDR1 is SGHAT and CDR2 is FQNNGV in the germline V gene. The length of the CDR3 is 16 residues. V lost 4 bases, J lost 0 bases, and 10 bases lay in between. Here the CDR3 DNA reads TGTGCCAGCAGCTCAGGACGGAGCTCCTATAATTCACCCCTCCACTTT. As protein: CASSSGRSSYNSPLHF. Together with reference TRBV11-2 and TRBJ1-6, the CDR3 gives the full variable domain: EAGVAQSPRYKIIEKRQSVAFWCNPISGHATLYWYQQILGQGPKLLIQFQNNGVVDDSQLPKDRFSAERLKGVDSTLKIQPAKLEDSAVYLCASSSGRSSYNSPLHFGNGTRLTVT.

The V gene is TRBV5-4, the J gene TRBJ2-4; no clear D gene. Germline assignment: CDR1 SGHNT and CDR2 YYREEE (reference sequence). The CDR3 sequence is 13 residues long. The V gene lost 0 bases and the J gene lost 1 base, with 2 bases spanning the gap. CDR3 DNA sequence: TGTGCCAGCAGCTTGGGTGCCAAAAACATTCAGTACTTC. Its protein is CASSLGAKNIQYF.

This chain links TRBV5-6 with TRBJ1-1; a possible D gene is TRBD1 (5 bases). This CDR3 region has 12 residues. The V gene lost 4 bases and the J gene lost 7 bases, with 11 bases spanning the gap. Germline V gene data show CDR1 as SGHDT and CDR2 as YYEEEE. The CDR3 reads CASSPGGLEAFF. The CDR3 coding sequence is TGTGCCAGCAGCCCTGGGGGACTTGAAGCTTTCTTT.

The chain couples TRBV2 to TRBJ1-2; 7 nucleotides agree with TRBD1. The CDR3 totals 17 residues. V was clipped by 0 bases and J by 4 bases; unmatched bases: 11. Germline CDR1 is SNHLY and CDR2 is FYNNEI. CDR3 DNA sequence: TGTGCCAGCAGTGAAGCAGCGGACAGGATTGACCCCTATGGCTACACCTTC. This sequence encodes CASSEAADRIDPYGYTF.

The J gene is TRBJ2-3, the V gene TRBV5-5, with D uncertain. Trimming left V 0 bases short and J 2 bases short, with 7 bases between. CDR1 SGHKS and CDR2 YYEKEE come from the germline V gene (reference sequence). The CDR3 has 14 residues. The CDR3 DNA follows: TGTGCCAGCAGCTTGGCGCGGTTCACAGATACGCAGTATTTT. Its translation is CASSLARFTDTQYF.

This clone has just a few counts. The J gene is TRBJ1-2, the V gene TRBV2; D call uncertain. Trimming removed 7 bases at V and 3 bases at J, with 9 bases between. CDR1 and CDR2 from the germline V gene are SNHLY and FYNNEI. The CDR3 sequence is 12 residues long. This chain's CDR3 is CASKDLYYGYTF. CDR3 DNA sequence: TGTGCCAGCAAGGACCTATACTATGGCTACACCTTC.

The chain employs TRBV10-3 and TRBJ2-3; D not resolved. The germline V gene has CDR1 ENHRY and CDR2 SYGVKD. V gave up 6 bases and J gave up 5 bases, with 15 bases separating them. The CDR3 consists of 14 residues. The CDR3 DNA is TGTGCCATCAGGGACCGCTTACTTGAAGATACGCAGTATTTT. Amino acid sequence: CAIRDRLLEDTQYF.

The gene calls are TRBV7-8 and TRBJ1-1; unclear D gene. Trimming removed 1 base from V and 2 bases from J, with 5 bases in between. The CDR3 totals 13 residues. Germline-derived CDR1 and CDR2 are SGHVS and FQNEAQ. The CDR3 sequence is CASSLEGNTEAFF. The DNA for the CDR3 is TGTGCCAGCAGCTTAGAAGGTAACACTGAAGCTTTCTTT.

V gene TRBV11-2 combines with J gene TRBJ2-1; D not certain. CDR3 length: 12 residues. From germline, CDR1 is SGHAT and CDR2 FQNNGV. The V and J ends lost 3 bases and 6 bases respectively, with 6 bases between them. The CDR3 sequence is CASSFRGNEQFF. The CDR3 coding sequence is TGTGCCAGCAGCTTCCGTGGCAATGAGCAGTTCTTC.